This T cell receptor beta chain was obtained from a study of blood T cell repertoires in COVID-19. Study background: The United States, Italy and Spain were the sources of the acute and convalescent COVID-19 samples. T cells, B-cell-depleted T cells, or PBMCs supplied cDNA or gDNA.

The CDR3 totals 12 residues. V gave up 2 bases and J gave up 6 bases, with 8 bases separating them. The germline V gene has CDR1 MNHEY and CDR2 SMNVEV (reference sequence). As originally analysed: Reference gene primer amplification gave nucleated cell count estimates. The assay was immunoSEQ multiplex PCR, and TCRdb's table has in-frame clones only and misses some. The D gene and trimming were derived from the DNA, and the V and J assignments and clone size from that table. This sample has more than 85,000 clones, with around 85% found just once. The chain uses TRBV27 and TRBJ2-7, with D maybe TRBD2 (5 bases). This receptor was obtained from an elderly man with acute or convalescent COVID-19. Source material: peripheral blood. This CDR3 is CASSLAGGEQYF. The CDR3 coding sequence is TGTGCCAGCAGTTTAGCAGGAGGCGAGCAGTACTTC.